This is a list of T cell receptor beta chains from one sample in a study of cytomegalovirus exposure and HLA in healthy donors. TCRdb's copy holds only in-frame clones and misses some; the assay was immunoSEQ multiplex PCR. The sample carries over 110,000 clones, approximately 80% recorded once. The specimen sequenced was PBMCs. All receptors derive from a woman in her forties in good health and CMV-seropositive. Both conserved end residues are part of each CDR3. The D gene is left open where the match is weak. Clone size, where shown, is once, few, many, or a class for clones that have expanded.

D gene: .
clone size: few
V gene: TRBV5-6
J gene: TRBJ2-3
CDR3 protein: CASSLGLAADTQYF
CDR3 DNA: TGTGCCAGCAGCTTGGGGCTAGCCGCAGATACGCAGTATTTT

D gene: TRBD2
clone size: .
V gene: TRBV6-1
J gene: TRBJ2-1
CDR3 protein: CASSSNSGSNEQFF
CDR3 DNA: TGTGCCAGCAGCTCCAATAGCGGGAGTAATGAGCAGTTCTTC

D gene: TRBD2
clone size: .
V gene: TRBV18
J gene: TRBJ2-1
CDR3 protein: CASSPRLAGGGDEQFF
CDR3 DNA: TGTGCCAGCTCACCGAGACTAGCGGGAGGGGGAGATGAGCAGTTCTTC

D gene: TRBD1
clone size: .
V gene: TRBV11-3
J gene: TRBJ2-2
CDR3 protein: CASSFSAGTGRVELFF
CDR3 DNA: TGTGCCAGCAGCTTTTCCGCCGGGACAGGGAGAGTGGAGCTGTTTTTT

D gene: TRBD1
clone size: .
V gene: TRBV28
J gene: TRBJ1-2
CDR3 protein: CASSLMTGVGYGYTF
CDR3 DNA: TGTGCCAGCAGTTTAATGACAGGGGTTGGGTATGGCTACACCTTC

D gene: .
clone size: .
V gene: TRBV27
J gene: TRBJ2-7
CDR3 protein: CASRGAGVLNEQYF
CDR3 DNA: TGTGCCAGCAGGGGGGCGGGAGTCTTAAACGAGCAGTACTTC

D gene: TRBD1
clone size: .
V gene: TRBV7-2
J gene: TRBJ2-7
CDR3 protein: CASSLGRGWGEQYF
CDR3 DNA: TGTGCCAGCAGCTTGGGCAGGGGGTGGGGCGAGCAGTACTTC

D gene: .
clone size: .
V gene: TRBV6-5
J gene: TRBJ2-4
CDR3 protein: CASSYGQENIQYF
CDR3 DNA: TGTGCCAGCAGTTACGGGCAGGAAAACATTCAGTACTTC

D gene: TRBD2
clone size: .
V gene: TRBV10-1
J gene: TRBJ2-5
CDR3 protein: CASITPPGTNKETQYF
CDR3 DNA: TGCGCCAGCATTACACCCCCAGGGACTAATAAAGAGACCCAGTACTTC

D gene: TRBD1
clone size: .
V gene: TRBV28
J gene: TRBJ1-2
CDR3 protein: CASSLRLMLTGFVGYTF
CDR3 DNA: TGTGCCAGCAGTTTAAGATTAATGTTGACAGGGTTCGTTGGCTACACCTTC

D gene: .
clone size: .
V gene: TRBV19
J gene: TRBJ1-3
CDR3 protein: CASSIVTRRTGNTIYF
CDR3 DNA: TGTGCCAGTAGTATAGTCACCAGGAGGACCGGAAACACCATATATTTT

D gene: TRBD2
clone size: once
V gene: TRBV5-4
J gene: TRBJ2-2
CDR3 protein: CASSLLRGANTGELFF
CDR3 DNA: TGTGCCAGCAGCTTGCTCCGGGGGGCGAACACCGGGGAGCTGTTTTTT

D gene: .
clone size: .
V gene: TRBV29-1
J gene: TRBJ2-1
CDR3 protein: CSVRHMVYNEQFF
CDR3 DNA: TGCAGCGTCCGCCACATGGTCTACAATGAGCAGTTCTTC

D gene: .
clone size: .
V gene: TRBV5-1
J gene: TRBJ2-7
CDR3 protein: CASSQQGSYEQYF
CDR3 DNA: TGCGCCAGCAGCCAACAGGGCTCCTACGAGCAGTACTTC

D gene: .
clone size: .
V gene: TRBV27
J gene: TRBJ2-3
CDR3 protein: CASRPRFSTDTQYF
CDR3 DNA: TGTGCCAGCAGGCCGAGGTTTAGCACAGATACGCAGTATTTT

D gene: TRBD1
clone size: .
V gene: TRBV6-1
J gene: TRBJ2-1
CDR3 protein: CASSRTGGSYNEQFF
CDR3 DNA: TGTGCCAGCAGTCGGACAGGGGGTTCCTACAATGAGCAGTTCTTC

D gene: .
clone size: .
V gene: TRBV2
J gene: TRBJ2-7
CDR3 protein: CASSTQGGLYEQYF
CDR3 DNA: TGTGCCAGCAGTACCCAGGGGGGCCTCTACGAGCAGTACTTC

D gene: .
clone size: .
V gene: TRBV19
J gene: TRBJ1-4
CDR3 protein: CASSFRDTYEKLFF
CDR3 DNA: TGTGCCAGTTCGTTCCGGGACACCTATGAAAAACTGTTTTTT

D gene: .
clone size: .
V gene: TRBV28
J gene: TRBJ1-1
CDR3 protein: CASSKTDSYTEAFF
CDR3 DNA: TGTGCCAGCAGTAAGACGGACAGTTACACTGAAGCTTTCTTT

D gene: TRBD1
clone size: few
V gene: TRBV27
J gene: TRBJ1-2
CDR3 protein: CASRQGRTPYGYTF
CDR3 DNA: TGTGCCAGCAGACAGGGGCGGACCCCCTATGGCTACACCTTC

D gene: .
clone size: once
V gene: TRBV6-4
J gene: TRBJ2-1
CDR3 protein: CASSEMGGKQFF
CDR3 DNA: TGTGCCAGCAGTGAGATGGGAGGAAAGCAGTTCTTC

D gene: .
clone size: .
V gene: TRBV6-5
J gene: TRBJ2-2
CDR3 protein: CASGRRHTGELFF
CDR3 DNA: TGTGCCAGCGGGAGGCGCCACACCGGGGAGCTGTTTTTT

D gene: .
clone size: .
V gene: TRBV19
J gene: TRBJ1-5
CDR3 protein: CASSITGLGQPQHF
CDR3 DNA: TGTGCCAGTAGTATTACAGGGTTAGGTCAGCCCCAGCATTTT

D gene: .
clone size: few
V gene: TRBV6-1
J gene: TRBJ2-6
CDR3 protein: CASSGRTFKTGANVLTF
CDR3 DNA: TGTGCCAGCAGTGGTCGGACTTTCAAGACTGGGGCCAACGTCCTGACTTTC

D gene: TRBD2
clone size: .
V gene: TRBV4-2
J gene: TRBJ2-2
CDR3 protein: CASSQGTSGSGIGELFF
CDR3 DNA: TGTGCCAGCAGCCAGGGGACTAGCGGGAGCGGTATCGGGGAGCTGTTTTTT

D gene: .
clone size: .
V gene: TRBV7-8
J gene: TRBJ1-3
CDR3 protein: CASSLEQPLSGNTIYF
CDR3 DNA: TGTGCCAGCAGCTTAGAACAGCCCCTCTCTGGAAACACCATATATTTT

D gene: .
clone size: few
V gene: TRBV28
J gene: TRBJ1-4
CDR3 protein: CASSPQQGFEKLFF
CDR3 DNA: TGTGCCAGCAGTCCACAACAGGGATTTGAAAAACTGTTTTTT

D gene: .
clone size: .
V gene: TRBV5-1
J gene: TRBJ2-1
CDR3 protein: CASSSDSASATLKQFF
CDR3 DNA: TGCGCCAGCAGCTCCGACTCGGCTAGCGCAACCCTAAAGCAGTTCTTC

D gene: .
clone size: .
V gene: TRBV27
J gene: TRBJ2-2
CDR3 protein: CASSLSNTGELFF
CDR3 DNA: TGTGCCAGCAGTCTCTCGAACACCGGGGAGCTGTTTTTT

D gene: TRBD1
clone size: .
V gene: TRBV10-1
J gene: TRBJ1-1
CDR3 protein: CASRQGRHTEAFF
CDR3 DNA: TGCGCCAGCCGACAGGGTAGGCACACTGAAGCTTTCTTT

D gene: .
clone size: .
V gene: TRBV4-1
J gene: TRBJ1-5
CDR3 protein: CASSPRENSNQPQHF
CDR3 DNA: TGCGCCAGCAGCCCACGAGAAAATAGCAATCAGCCCCAGCATTTT

D gene: .
clone size: .
V gene: TRBV7-9
J gene: TRBJ2-5
CDR3 protein: CASSLRQTQEAQYF
CDR3 DNA: TGTGCCAGCAGCCTCCGACAGACCCAAGAGGCCCAGTACTTC

D gene: TRBD1
clone size: .
V gene: TRBV2
J gene: TRBJ2-5
CDR3 protein: CASRKDRVGPETQYF
CDR3 DNA: TGTGCCAGCAGGAAGGACAGGGTCGGTCCAGAGACCCAGTACTTC

D gene: .
clone size: .
V gene: TRBV5-4
J gene: TRBJ1-6
CDR3 protein: CASSLASSGLDSPLHF
CDR3 DNA: TGTGCCAGCAGCTTGGCCTCGTCAGGGTTGGATTCACCCCTCCACTTT

D gene: TRBD1
clone size: .
V gene: TRBV9
J gene: TRBJ1-1
CDR3 protein: CASSVGDRGYVTEAFF
CDR3 DNA: TGTGCCAGCAGCGTAGGCGACAGGGGGTATGTCACTGAAGCTTTCTTT

D gene: TRBD1
clone size: .
V gene: TRBV7-9
J gene: TRBJ2-3
CDR3 protein: CASSLTGTGPWGTDTQYF
CDR3 DNA: TGTGCCAGCAGCTTAACCGGGACAGGGCCTTGGGGCACAGATACGCAGTATTTT

D gene: .
clone size: .
V gene: TRBV28
J gene: TRBJ1-2
CDR3 protein: CASSPFQARNYGYTF
CDR3 DNA: TGTGCCAGCAGTCCCTTCCAGGCAAGGAACTATGGCTACACCTTC

D gene: .
clone size: .
V gene: TRBV7-2
J gene: TRBJ1-4
CDR3 protein: CASSLSANEKLFF
CDR3 DNA: TGTGCCAGCAGCTTATCCGCTAATGAAAAACTGTTTTTT

D gene: TRBD2
clone size: .
V gene: TRBV7-9
J gene: TRBJ2-5
CDR3 protein: CSSSLAGLLAETQYF
CDR3 DNA: TGTTCCAGCAGCTTAGCGGGACTCCTAGCCGAGACCCAGTACTTC

D gene: .
clone size: .
V gene: TRBV4-2
J gene: TRBJ2-3
CDR3 protein: CASSQDSGPDTQYF
CDR3 DNA: TGTGCCAGCAGCCAAGATAGCGGCCCAGATACGCAGTATTTT

D gene: .
clone size: .
V gene: TRBV27
J gene: TRBJ2-1
CDR3 protein: CASSFGGYNEQFF
CDR3 DNA: TGTGCCAGCAGTTTCGGCGGCTACAATGAGCAGTTCTTC

D gene: .
clone size: .
V gene: TRBV15
J gene: TRBJ1-4
CDR3 protein: CATSRDLAGRWEKLFF
CDR3 DNA: TGTGCCACCAGCAGAGATCTAGCGGGACGCTGGGAAAAACTGTTTTTT

D gene: TRBD2
clone size: .
V gene: TRBV5-1
J gene: TRBJ2-1
CDR3 protein: CASSYLAGSYNEQFF
CDR3 DNA: TGCGCCAGCAGCTATCTAGCGGGCTCCTACAATGAGCAGTTCTTC

D gene: .
clone size: .
V gene: TRBV6-1
J gene: TRBJ1-1
CDR3 protein: CASSEGGSYTEAFF
CDR3 DNA: TGTGCCAGCAGTGAAGGAGGGTCCTACACTGAAGCTTTCTTT

D gene: .
clone size: .
V gene: TRBV7-8
J gene: TRBJ2-1
CDR3 protein: CASSPGHLNEQFF
CDR3 DNA: TGTGCCAGCAGCCCGGGACACCTCAATGAGCAGTTCTTC

D gene: TRBD1
clone size: .
V gene: TRBV5-1
J gene: TRBJ1-3
CDR3 protein: CASSSRQGAPGNTIYF
CDR3 DNA: TGCGCCAGCAGCTCCAGGCAGGGGGCGCCGGGAAACACCATATATTTT

D gene: .
clone size: .
V gene: TRBV7-9
J gene: TRBJ2-1
CDR3 protein: CAAGWGNEQFF
CDR3 DNA: TGTGCCGCGGGATGGGGCAATGAGCAGTTCTTC

D gene: TRBD1
clone size: .
V gene: TRBV10-1
J gene: TRBJ1-4
CDR3 protein: CASIGDREGSTNEKLFF
CDR3 DNA: TGCGCCAGCATTGGGGACAGGGAAGGGTCAACTAATGAAAAACTGTTTTTT

D gene: .
clone size: .
V gene: TRBV27
J gene: TRBJ1-2
CDR3 protein: CASTLLTGGSYGYTF
CDR3 DNA: TGTGCCAGCACCCTTTTAACGGGGGGTTCTTATGGCTACACCTTC

D gene: .
clone size: .
V gene: TRBV5-1
J gene: TRBJ2-7
CDR3 protein: CASSSTSSGISYEQYF
CDR3 DNA: TGCGCCAGCAGCTCCACTAGTTCTGGAATTTCCTACGAGCAGTACTTC

D gene: TRBD2
clone size: .
V gene: TRBV5-6
J gene: TRBJ2-2
CDR3 protein: CASSPLGGSGGELFF
CDR3 DNA: TGTGCCAGCAGCCCGCTGGGGGGGTCTGGCGGGGAGCTGTTTTTT

D gene: .
clone size: .
V gene: TRBV11-3
J gene: TRBJ2-2
CDR3 protein: CASSLYLASSGELFF
CDR3 DNA: TGTGCCAGCAGCTTGTATCTAGCTTCCTCCGGGGAGCTGTTTTTT

D gene: .
clone size: .
V gene: TRBV2
J gene: TRBJ1-1
CDR3 protein: CASSPREGTEAFF
CDR3 DNA: TGTGCCAGCAGTCCTCGAGAGGGCACTGAAGCTTTCTTT

D gene: TRBD2
clone size: few
V gene: TRBV7-8
J gene: TRBJ2-7
CDR3 protein: CASSFFRGSSYEQYF
CDR3 DNA: TGTGCCAGCAGCTTTTTCCGCGGGAGCTCCTACGAGCAGTACTTC

D gene: .
clone size: .
V gene: TRBV19
J gene: TRBJ2-7
CDR3 protein: CASSSRGYSYEQYF
CDR3 DNA: TGTGCCAGTAGTTCTCGGGGATACTCCTACGAGCAGTACTTC